The 22 T cell receptor beta chains below all came from one sample that was sequenced in a study of T cells expressing NK-cell markers. TCRdb re-called the 5' RACE reads and shows each CDR3 protein once, DNA omitted. The repertoire table contains about 400,000 distinct CDR3 sequences. The source material was blood T cells: a sorted CD56 or NKG2C T cell subset, CD4+ or CD8+ T cells, or bulk PBMC T cells (not recorded which). The receptors shown here come from a woman aged 45-59 years in good health.

The chain combines TRBV3-1 with TRBJ2-5; there is no DNA to check the TCRdb D call of TRBD2. Germline V gene data show CDR1 as LGHDT and CDR2 as YNNKEL (reference sequence). The CDR3 loop spans 14 amino acids. The CDR3 sequence is CASSQGAATRTQYF.

The CDR3 loop reads CASSGDSRSGELFF. This rearrangement joins TRBV25-1 to TRBJ2-2; checking the TCRdb D call of TRBD1 is not possible without DNA. There are 14 residues in the CDR3. The germline CDR1 and CDR2 sequences are MGHDK and SYGVNS.

This chain uses TRBV6-2 or TRBV6-3 with TRBJ2-7. The CDR3 covers 13 residues. The germline V gene has CDR1 MNHEY and CDR2 SVGEGT. CDR3: CASSYSMFYEQYF.

This chain joins TRBV11-3 and TRBJ2-5; TCRdb picks TRBD2, but there is no DNA to check that call. Germline V gene lookup returns CDR1 SGHNT and CDR2 YENEEA. The CDR3 length is 14 residues. The CDR3 spells CASSYPTGAETQYF.

J is TRBJ2-3 and V is TRBV9; without DNA, the TCRdb call of TRBD1 cannot be checked. The CDR3 is made up of 17 amino acids. Germline V lookup: CDR1 SGDLS, CDR2 YYNGEE. The CDR3 sequence is CASSVQGAAGGTDTQYF.

The chain joins TRBV20-1 to TRBJ2-4. Per germline, CDR1 DFQATT and CDR2 SNEGSKA (reference sequence). The CDR3 spans 16 residues. The CDR3 sequence: CSARDQAGLAKNIQYF.

The J gene is TRBJ2-2, the V gene TRBV6-1; the D gene TCRdb calls, TRBD2, cannot be checked with no DNA. Germline loops: CDR1 MNHNS, CDR2 SASEGT. This CDR3 contains 17 residues. The CDR3 sequence is CASSATSGSYNTGELFF.

This rearrangement joins TRBV11-3 to TRBJ2-1. Germline CDR1 is SGHNT and CDR2 is YENEEA. This CDR3 is built from 12 residues. The chain's CDR3 is CASSLETPRQFF.

The chain carries TRBV9 and TRBJ2-1; as DNA is missing, the TRBD1 call by TCRdb cannot be tested. Germline V gene lookup returns CDR1 SGDLS and CDR2 YYNGEE. The CDR3 has 14 amino acids. CDR3: CASSWTGFYNEQFF.

The rearrangement links TRBV20-1 to TRBJ2-7; TCRdb's D call, TRBD2, is unchecked because there is no DNA. The CDR3 has 14 amino acids. Germline CDR1 DFQATT, CDR2 SNEGSKA (reference sequence). The CDR3 sequence is CSARDIAFSYEQYF.

This sequence joins TRBV15 and TRBJ2-1; TCRdb's D call of TRBD2 is untestable without DNA. The CDR3 length is 16 residues. Germline V gene sequence: CDR1 LNHNV, CDR2 YYDKDF (reference sequence). CDR3 sequence reads: CATSSRTSGSVREQFF.

This chain links TRBV3-1 with TRBJ2-5. The CDR3 extends over 15 amino acids. From germline, CDR1 is LGHDT and CDR2 YNNKEL (reference sequence). CDR3 sequence reads: CASSQDSLYQETQYF.

The chain recombines TRBV10-3 with TRBJ1-2. Germline CDR1 ENHRY, CDR2 SYGVKD. This CDR3 comprises 13 residues. CDR3 region: CAISVEVNYGYTF.

V is TRBV3-1 and J is TRBJ2-1; TCRdb designates TRBD2, a call that cannot be tested without DNA. Germline V lookup: CDR1 LGHDT, CDR2 YNNKEL (reference sequence). This CDR3 has 17 amino acids. CDR3 amino acids: CASSQDLTSGDYNEQFF.

The CDR3 is CASSPLAGEIHEQFF. V gene TRBV6-4 combines with J gene TRBJ2-1; TCRdb designates TRBD2, a call that cannot be tested without DNA. The CDR3 is made up of 15 amino acids. Germline-derived CDR1 and CDR2 are MRHNA and SNTAGT.

The chain carries TRBV24-1 and TRBJ2-5. This CDR3 comprises 13 residues. From germline, CDR1 is KGHDR and CDR2 SFDVKD. The CDR3 loop is CATQDRNQETQYF.

This chain connects TRBV30 to TRBJ1-5; the D call of TRBD1 rests on TCRdb alone, since no DNA is present to check it. This CDR3 is built from 13 residues. Germline loops: CDR1 GTSNPN, CDR2 SVGIG (reference sequence). CDR3 sequence: CAWRAGLGQPQHF.

V is TRBV5-1 and J is TRBJ2-1; the D call from TCRdb, TRBD2, cannot be confirmed without DNA. Germline lookup yields CDR1 SGHRS and CDR2 YFSETQ. The length of the CDR3 is 16 residues. The CDR3 region is CASSGKGLQQSNEQFF.

The chain recombines TRBV12-3 or TRBV12-4 with TRBJ2-1; TCRdb reports TRBD1, a call that lacks DNA to check it against. The CDR3 is 15 residues long. The CDR3 region is CASSLGAGIYNEQFF.

This chain uses TRBV18 with TRBJ2-3; the D call of TRBD1 rests on TCRdb alone, since no DNA is present to check it. This CDR3 has 17 amino acids. Germline V CDR1 and CDR2: KGHSH, LQKENI. CDR3: CASSLLRRDRGQDTQYF.

This rearrangement joins TRBV27 to TRBJ1-2; checking the TCRdb D call of TRBD1 is not possible without DNA. CDR1 is MNHEY, CDR2 SMNVEV, per germline (reference sequence). This CDR3 has 14 amino acids. The CDR3 sequence: CATKVDREWGGYTF.

V gene TRBV21-1 combines with J gene TRBJ2-1; TCRdb's D call, TRBD1, is unchecked because there is no DNA. TRBV21-1 is recorded as a pseudogene. The CDR3 sequence is 13 residues long. CDR3 protein: CASSKLVGDEQFF.